What follows is one TCR beta chain and its context. The CDR3 has 16 residues. CDR1 and CDR2 (germline): SGHRS, YFSETQ. Trimming took 3 bases from V and 3 from J; bases not matched to a gene: 10. This sample was included in a study of blood T cell repertoires in COVID-19. The data were produced by immunoSEQ multiplex PCR, yet TCRdb's version contains in-frame clones alone and is incomplete. This repertoire shows about 200,000 clones, roughly 80% found once; its top ten account for roughly a tenth. The sample comprised peripheral blood. The origin of this receptor is a woman of 80 years or more with acute or convalescent COVID-19. The chain is built from TRBV5-1 and TRBJ2-3, with TRBD2 matching over 7 bases. The CDR3 here is CASSWRTSLQTDTQYF. In DNA, the CDR3 is TGCGCCAGCAGCTGGCGGACTAGTTTGCAGACAGATACGCAGTATTTT.